The present TCR beta chain was sequenced within a study of T-cell reconstitution after alpha-beta-depleted transplantation in children (dated by TCRdb to about 2016). Context from the whole study: T-cell immune reconstitution after TCRalphabeta/CD19-depleted allogeneic hematopoietic cell transplantation in children was quantitatively tracked in the study by means of TCR repertoire profiling.

Taken from the germline V gene, the CDR1 and CDR2 loops are SGDLS and YYNGEE. From the cysteine through the phenylalanine, the CDR3 covers 13 amino acids. Of all the DNA, just the CDR3 is kept, 39 bases in frame from base 1. V sheds 0 bases and J sheds 5 bases, leaving 9 bases between their ends. The method behind the library was PCR. The run used an Illumina HiSeq 2500. Molecular barcoding was employed in the preparation of TCR libraries, with unique molecular identifiers being used to normalize TCRbeta repertoire quantification. TCRdb itself trimmed the public reads at Q25 with fastp, ran MiXCR and retained productive beta chains. Rows merge per CDR3 protein into single entries with the most common DNA and genes. This sample lists about 270,000 distinct CDR3 sequences; roughly 9.5% were detected once. The leading ten clones occupy around 10% of the sample. On this clonotype itself: Its binding antigen is unknown. No clone much larger than this one lies a single base away; base qualities are absent.

The sequence came from a human donor who donated a stem cell graft to a child with SCID. The chain is encoded by TRBV9 joined to TRBJ2-7, with the D gene not confidently named. The sequencing here drew on PBMCs from the stem cell graft donor, taken from the stem cell graft. This receptor carries the CDR3 CASSVGRQNEQYF. The sequenced DNA: TGTGCCAGCAGCGTAGGCAGGCAGAACGAGCAGTACTTC.